This T cell receptor beta chain was obtained from a study of metastatic and nonmetastatic thyroid tumors. Not a single patient had been given any form of treatment at any point before undergoing thyroid surgery. This clone was seen just once. The junction departs from germline at one end; a sequencing error may be responsible. MiXCR was used by TCRdb to re-call the PCR reads. This table holds approximately 44,000 clones, 28% found once. Germline V gene lookup returns CDR1 SGHKS and CDR2 YYEKEE (reference sequence). The CDR3 length is 15 residues. J is TRBJ2-1 and V is TRBV5-5; no clear D gene. The origin of this receptor is a male donor with papillary thyroid cancer or a benign thyroid nodule (not recorded which). Some clones in this sample may be carry-over from other donors' samples. Sequencing was done on a sample of blood. CDR3 sequence reads: CASSLYPGTYNEQLF. DNA of the CDR3: TGTGCCAGCAGCTTGTATCCTGGCACCTACAATGAGCAGTTGTTC. Based on the CDR3 plus reference TRBV5-5 and TRBJ2-1, the full variable domain is DAGVTQSPTHLIKTRGQQVTLRCSPISGHKSVSWYQQVLGQGPQFIFQYYEKEERGRGNFPDRFSARQFPNYSSELNVNALLLGDSALYLCASSLYPGTYNEQLFGPGTRLTVL.